The T cell receptor beta chain described here comes from a study of blood T cells in healthy people across ages. This clonotype was detected once. The antigen is undetermined. A sample-barcoded 5' primer and a J-beta primer mix were used in a second PCR of roughly 7 to 12 cycles. TCRdb re-called the 5' RACE reads through MiXCR, storing one row per CDR3 protein. The sample consists of 380,000 or so distinct CDR3 sequences, approximately 52% of them appearing once. Study results and caveats: There was no known CMV status for donors, so expanded clonotype changes were possibly confounded.

The sequence derives from a man in his 60s in good health. The sequencing input was blood.

The CDR3 DNA sequence: TGTGCCAGCAGCCAGGGGAGAGGCAATGGGCAGTACTTC. It codes for CASSQGRGNGQYF. V is TRBV11-2 and J is TRBJ2-5, with D perhaps matching TRBD1 (6 bases). V was clipped by 5 bases and J by 11 bases, with 18 bases between them. Germline V lookup: CDR1 SGHAT, CDR2 FQNNGV. This CDR3 spans 13 amino acids.